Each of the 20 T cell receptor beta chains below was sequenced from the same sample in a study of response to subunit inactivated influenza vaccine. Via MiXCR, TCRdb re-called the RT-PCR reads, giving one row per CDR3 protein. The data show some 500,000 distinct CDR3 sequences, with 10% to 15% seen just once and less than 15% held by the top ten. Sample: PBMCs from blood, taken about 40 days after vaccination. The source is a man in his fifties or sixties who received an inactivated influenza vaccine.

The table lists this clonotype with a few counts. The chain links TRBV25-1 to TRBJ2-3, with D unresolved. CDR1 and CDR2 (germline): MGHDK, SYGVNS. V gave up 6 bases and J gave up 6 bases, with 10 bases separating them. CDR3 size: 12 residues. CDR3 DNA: TGTGCCAGCAGGGCGACTGCGGATACGCAGTATTTT. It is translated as CASRATADTQYF.

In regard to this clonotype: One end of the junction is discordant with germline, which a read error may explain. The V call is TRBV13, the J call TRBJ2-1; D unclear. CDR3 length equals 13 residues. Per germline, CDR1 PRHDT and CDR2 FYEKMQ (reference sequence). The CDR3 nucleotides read TGTGCCAGCGGCTTCCCGACTCGGGATGAGCAGTTCTTC. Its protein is CASGFPTRDEQFF.

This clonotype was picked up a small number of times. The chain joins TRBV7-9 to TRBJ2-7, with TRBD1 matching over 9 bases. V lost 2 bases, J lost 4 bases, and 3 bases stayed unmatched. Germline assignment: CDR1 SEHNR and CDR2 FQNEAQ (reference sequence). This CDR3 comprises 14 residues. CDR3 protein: CASSLTDRGYEQYF. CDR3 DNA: TGTGCCAGCAGCTTAACAGACAGGGGGTACGAGCAGTACTTC.

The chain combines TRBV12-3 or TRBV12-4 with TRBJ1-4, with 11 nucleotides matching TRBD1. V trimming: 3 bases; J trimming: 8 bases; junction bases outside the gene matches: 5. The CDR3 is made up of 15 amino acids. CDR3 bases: TGTGCCAGCAGTTTGGGGACAGGGGGGTGGGAAAAACTGTTTTTT. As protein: CASSLGTGGWEKLFF.

CDR3 sequence reads: CASSEGTGYQPQHF. CDR3 nucleotides: TGCGCCAGCAGCGAAGGGACAGGGTACCAGCCCCAGCATTTT. The rearrangement uses TRBV5-1 and TRBJ1-5; 9 nucleotides align to TRBD1. CDR1 SGHRS and CDR2 YFSETQ come from the germline V gene. There are 14 residues in the CDR3. V lost 4 bases and J lost 7; bases outside the gene matches: 6.

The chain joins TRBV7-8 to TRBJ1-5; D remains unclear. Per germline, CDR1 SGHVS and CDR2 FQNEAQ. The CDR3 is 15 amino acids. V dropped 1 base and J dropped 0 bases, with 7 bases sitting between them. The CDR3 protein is CASSLGAYSNQPQHF. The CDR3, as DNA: TGTGCCAGCAGCTTAGGAGCCTATAGCAATCAGCCCCAGCATTTT.

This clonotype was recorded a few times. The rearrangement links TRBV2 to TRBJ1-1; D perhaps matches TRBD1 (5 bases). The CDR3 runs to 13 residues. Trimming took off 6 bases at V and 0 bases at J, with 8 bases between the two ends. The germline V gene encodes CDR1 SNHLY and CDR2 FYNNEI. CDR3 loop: CASRNRLNTEAFF. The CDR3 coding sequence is TGTGCCAGCAGGAACAGGTTGAACACTGAAGCTTTCTTT. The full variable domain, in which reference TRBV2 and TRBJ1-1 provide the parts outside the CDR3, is EPEVTQTPSHQVTQMGQEVILRCVPISNHLYFYWYRQILGQKVEFLVSFYNNEISEKSEIFDDQFSVERPDGSNFTLKIRSTKLEDSAMYFCASRNRLNTEAFFGQGTRLTVV.

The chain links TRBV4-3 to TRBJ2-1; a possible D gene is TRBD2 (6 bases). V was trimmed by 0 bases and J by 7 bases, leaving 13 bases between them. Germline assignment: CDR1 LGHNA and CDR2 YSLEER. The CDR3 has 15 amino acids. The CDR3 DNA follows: TGCGCCAGCAGCCAAGATTCACTAGCCGGGAATGAGCAGTTCTTC. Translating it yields CASSQDSLAGNEQFF.

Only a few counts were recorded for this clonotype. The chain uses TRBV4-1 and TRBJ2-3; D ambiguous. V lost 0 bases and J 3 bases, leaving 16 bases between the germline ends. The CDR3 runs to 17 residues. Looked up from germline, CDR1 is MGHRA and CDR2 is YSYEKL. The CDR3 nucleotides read TGCGCCAGCAGCCAAGATCTGTTGGGCGGCGCAACAGATACGCAGTATTTT. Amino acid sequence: CASSQDLLGGATDTQYF.

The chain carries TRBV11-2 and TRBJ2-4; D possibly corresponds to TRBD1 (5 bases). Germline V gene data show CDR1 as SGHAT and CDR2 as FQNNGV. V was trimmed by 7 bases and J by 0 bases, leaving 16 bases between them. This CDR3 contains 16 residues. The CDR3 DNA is TGTGCCAGCACCTCTTATGGACAAGTAGCCAAAAACATTCAGTACTTC. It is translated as CASTSYGQVAKNIQYF.

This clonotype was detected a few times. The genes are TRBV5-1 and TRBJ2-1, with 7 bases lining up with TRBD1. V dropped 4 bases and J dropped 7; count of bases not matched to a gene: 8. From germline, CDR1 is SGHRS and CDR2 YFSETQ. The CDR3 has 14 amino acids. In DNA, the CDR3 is TGCGCCAGCAGCAGTAGACAGGGTGGGAATGAGCAGTTCTTC. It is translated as CASSSRQGGNEQFF.

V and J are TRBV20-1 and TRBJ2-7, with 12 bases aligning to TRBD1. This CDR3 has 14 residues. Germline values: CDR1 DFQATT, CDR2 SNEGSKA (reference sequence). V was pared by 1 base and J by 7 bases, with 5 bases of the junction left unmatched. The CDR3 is CSARGGQGAPEQYF. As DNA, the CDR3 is TGCAGTGCTAGAGGGGGACAGGGGGCGCCTGAGCAGTACTTC.

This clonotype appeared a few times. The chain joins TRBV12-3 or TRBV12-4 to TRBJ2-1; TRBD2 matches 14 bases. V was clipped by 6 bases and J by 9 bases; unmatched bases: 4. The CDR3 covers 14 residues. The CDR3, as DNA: TGTGCCAGCAGCGGGACTAGCGGGAGATTTGAGCAGTTCTTC. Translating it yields CASSGTSGRFEQFF.

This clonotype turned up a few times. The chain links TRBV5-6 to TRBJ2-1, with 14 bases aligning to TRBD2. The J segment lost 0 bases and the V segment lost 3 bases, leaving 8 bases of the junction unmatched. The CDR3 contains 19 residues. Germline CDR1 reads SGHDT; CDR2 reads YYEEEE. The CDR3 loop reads CASSSRLAGGFSSYNEQFF. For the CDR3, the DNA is TGTGCCAGCAGCTCAAGACTAGCGGGAGGGTTCAGCTCCTACAATGAGCAGTTCTTC.

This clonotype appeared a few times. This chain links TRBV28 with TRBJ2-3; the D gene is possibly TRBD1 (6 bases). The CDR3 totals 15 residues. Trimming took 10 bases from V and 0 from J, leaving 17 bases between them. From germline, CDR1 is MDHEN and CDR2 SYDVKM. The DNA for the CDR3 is TGTGCCACCAAGAACACAGGGATCAGCACAGATACGCAGTATTTT. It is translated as CATKNTGISTDTQYF.

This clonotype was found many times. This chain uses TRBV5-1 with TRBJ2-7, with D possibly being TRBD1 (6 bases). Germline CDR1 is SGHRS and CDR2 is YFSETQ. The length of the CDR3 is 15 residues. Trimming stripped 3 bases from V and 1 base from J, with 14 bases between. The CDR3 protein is CASSSLPTGSYEQYF. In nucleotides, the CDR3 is TGCGCCAGCAGCTCCCTTCCGACAGGATCCTACGAGCAGTACTTC.

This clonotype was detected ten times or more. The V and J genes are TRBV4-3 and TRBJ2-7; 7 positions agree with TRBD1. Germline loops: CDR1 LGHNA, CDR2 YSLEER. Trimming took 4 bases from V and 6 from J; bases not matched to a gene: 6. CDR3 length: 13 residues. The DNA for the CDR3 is TGCGCCAGCAGCCTTGTTAGACAGGGCGAGCAGTACTTC. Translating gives CASSLVRQGEQYF.

The chain's CDR3 is CSVVGTGMYNEQFF. The DNA of the CDR3 is TGCAGCGTTGTTGGGACAGGGATGTACAATGAGCAGTTCTTC. The chain is built from TRBV29-1 and TRBJ2-1; 9 nucleotides align to TRBD1. V shed 4 bases and J 4 bases; nucleotides not matched to a gene: 5. The CDR3 runs to 14 residues. Germline values: CDR1 SQVTM, CDR2 ANQGSEA.

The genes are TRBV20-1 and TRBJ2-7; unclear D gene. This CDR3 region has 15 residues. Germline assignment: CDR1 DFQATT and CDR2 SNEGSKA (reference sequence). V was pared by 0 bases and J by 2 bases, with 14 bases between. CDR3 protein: CSARDLNTITYEQYF. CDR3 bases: TGCAGTGCTAGAGATCTCAACACTATAACCTACGAGCAGTACTTC.

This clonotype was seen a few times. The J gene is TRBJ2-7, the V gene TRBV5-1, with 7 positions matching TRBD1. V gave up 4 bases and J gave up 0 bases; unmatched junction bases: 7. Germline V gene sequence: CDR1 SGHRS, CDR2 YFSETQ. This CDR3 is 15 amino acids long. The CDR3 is CASSDPRDSSYEQYF. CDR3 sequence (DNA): TGCGCCAGCAGCGATCCCCGGGACAGCTCCTACGAGCAGTACTTC. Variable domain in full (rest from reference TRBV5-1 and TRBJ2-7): KAGVTQTPRYLIKTRGQQVTLSCSPISGHRSVSWYQQTPGQGLQFLFEYFSETQRNKGNFPGRFSGRQFSNSRSEMNVSTLELGDSALYLCASSDPRDSSYEQYFGPGTRLTVT.